The clone carrying this T cell receptor (beta chain) was seen ten or more times. A TCRbeta library incorporating unique molecular identifiers was prepared. In TCRdb, the PCR reads were re-called with MiXCR into one record per CDR3 protein. Among 200,000 to 300,000 distinct CDR3 sequences listed, about 12% were seen once. This record belongs to a study of T-cell reconstitution after alpha-beta-depleted transplantation in children. Trimming cost V 1 base and J 6 bases; bases outside gene matches: 6. Looked up from germline, CDR1 is SGHTA and CDR2 is FQGNSA. CDR3 length equals 14 residues. The specimen was PBMCs from the stem cell graft donor, collected from the stem cell graft. This TCR derives from a human donor who donated a stem cell graft to a child with acute lymphoblastic leukemia. This sequence joins TRBV7-2 and TRBJ2-7; 7 bases map to TRBD1. CDR3 DNA: TGTGCCAGCAGCTTAGGTGCAGGGGGTTCCGAGCAGTACTTC. This translates into CASSLGAGGSEQYF.